This TCR beta chain was identified during a study of shared clonotypes between healthy human individuals. V was cut by 3 bases and J by 2 bases, with 12 bases left in between. The CDR3 loop spans 15 amino acids. Germline V lookup: CDR1 SGHDT, CDR2 YYEEEE. The data were produced by immunoSEQ multiplex PCR, yet TCRdb's version contains in-frame clones alone and is incomplete. The repertoire holds 2,500,000 or so clones, with roughly 93% as singletons. The TCR comes from a man aged 18 to 29 in good health. Some clones in this sample may be carry-over from other donors' samples. The chain joins TRBV5-6 to TRBJ1-5; D not certain. The sample comprised naive CD4+ T cells from PBMCs. Subset of the sample: CD45RA+ positively selected. The CDR3 DNA follows: TGTGCCAGCAGCTCCCGATCTTACGGCAATCAGCCCCAGCATTTT. Protein product: CASSSRSYGNQPQHF.